This is a list of T cell receptor beta chains from one sample in a study of PD-L1 blockade in urothelial cancer. Produced via immunoSEQ multiplex PCR; TCRdb's table is partial and in-frame only. This sample has around 35,000 clones, with approximately 83% found just once. The sequencing here drew on PBMCs, taken around atezolizumab (anti-PD-L1) treatment. These receptors were obtained from a man between 60 and 70 years old with urothelial cancer. Both conserved end residues are part of each CDR3. The D gene is left open where the match is weak. Some rows mark clone size as missing; the rest say once, few, many or name a class of expanded clone.

d_gene: -; abundance: -; v_gene: TRBV27; j_gene: TRBJ1-2; CDR3aa: CASSGRHLGYTF; CDR3nt: TGTGCCAGCAGTGGCCGACACTTGGGCTACACCTTC
d_gene: TRBD2; abundance: -; v_gene: TRBV10-3; j_gene: TRBJ2-7; CDR3aa: CAISEVSGGEQYF; CDR3nt: TGTGCCATCAGTGAGGTGTCCGGGGGGGAGCAGTACTTC
d_gene: -; abundance: -; v_gene: TRBV27; j_gene: TRBJ2-3; CDR3aa: CASSLNRVTDTQYF; CDR3nt: TGTGCCAGCAGTTTGAACAGGGTAACAGATACGCAGTATTTT
d_gene: TRBD2; abundance: -; v_gene: TRBV5-1; j_gene: TRBJ2-3; CDR3aa: CASSLAVLAGPTDTQYF; CDR3nt: TGCGCCAGCAGCTTGGCCGTTCTAGCGGGGCCCACAGATACGCAGTATTTT
d_gene: TRBD2; abundance: -; v_gene: TRBV28; j_gene: TRBJ2-5; CDR3aa: CASSLAGIQETQYF; CDR3nt: TGTGCCAGCAGTCTAGCGGGGATCCAAGAGACCCAGTACTTC
d_gene: -; abundance: few; v_gene: TRBV7-9; j_gene: TRBJ1-5; CDR3aa: CASSQGSNQPQHF; CDR3nt: TGTGCCAGCAGCCAGGGTTCGAACCAGCCCCAGCATTTT
d_gene: -; abundance: -; v_gene: TRBV5-1; j_gene: TRBJ1-1; CDR3aa: CASRRVVEGAEAFF; CDR3nt: TGCGCCAGCAGGAGAGTGGTTGAAGGGGCTGAAGCTTTCTTT
d_gene: TRBD1; abundance: -; v_gene: TRBV5-1; j_gene: TRBJ1-2; CDR3aa: CASSLTGVNNYGYTF; CDR3nt: TGCGCCAGCAGCTTGACAGGGGTAAATAACTATGGCTACACCTTC
d_gene: TRBD2; abundance: -; v_gene: TRBV7-6; j_gene: TRBJ2-5; CDR3aa: CASSQRGGTETQYF; CDR3nt: TGTGCCAGCAGCCAGCGGGGGGGCACGGAGACCCAGTACTTC
d_gene: TRBD1; abundance: once; v_gene: TRBV25-1; j_gene: TRBJ2-4; CDR3aa: CASSEAQGAKNIQYF; CDR3nt: TGTGCCAGCAGTGAAGCCCAGGGGGCAAAAAACATTCAGTACTTC
d_gene: -; abundance: -; v_gene: TRBV5-1; j_gene: TRBJ2-5; CDR3aa: CASSPGGLQETQYF; CDR3nt: TGCGCCAGCAGCCCGGGGGGCTTACAAGAGACCCAGTACTTC
d_gene: TRBD2; abundance: few; v_gene: TRBV9; j_gene: TRBJ2-5; CDR3aa: CASSPGTSGEETQYF; CDR3nt: TGTGCCAGCAGCCCTGGGACTAGCGGAGAAGAGACCCAGTACTTC
d_gene: -; abundance: -; v_gene: TRBV6-4; j_gene: TRBJ2-5; CDR3aa: CASSRTVEETQYF; CDR3nt: TGTGCCAGCAGTCGGACTGTGGAAGAGACCCAGTACTTC
d_gene: TRBD2; abundance: -; v_gene: TRBV7-2; j_gene: TRBJ2-7; CDR3aa: CASSYLGLAGGSSYEQYF; CDR3nt: TGTGCCAGCAGCTACCTGGGACTAGCGGGGGGTTCCTCCTACGAGCAGTACTTC
d_gene: TRBD2; abundance: -; v_gene: TRBV6-1; j_gene: TRBJ2-1; CDR3aa: CASILTSGAYNEQFF; CDR3nt: TGTGCCAGCATTTTGACTAGCGGGGCCTACAATGAGCAGTTCTTC
d_gene: TRBD1; abundance: -; v_gene: TRBV11-2; j_gene: TRBJ1-4; CDR3aa: CASSFGQGIREKLFF; CDR3nt: TGTGCCAGCAGCTTCGGACAGGGGATTCGAGAAAAACTGTTTTTT
d_gene: -; abundance: few; v_gene: TRBV10-2; j_gene: TRBJ2-2; CDR3aa: CASTLLANTGELFF; CDR3nt: TGCGCCAGCACCTTACTAGCTAACACCGGGGAGCTGTTTTTT
d_gene: TRBD1; abundance: -; v_gene: TRBV7-9; j_gene: TRBJ2-7; CDR3aa: CASSIPAGTGDSLPYEQYF; CDR3nt: TGTGCCAGCAGCATACCCGCCGGGACAGGGGACTCACTCCCCTACGAGCAGTACTTC